The subject of this entry is one T cell receptor (beta chain). Sequenced by immunoSEQ multiplex PCR; TCRdb stores in-frame clones only, minus some. Of 200,000 or so clones detected, roughly 79% appear once; the ten largest clones hold 6% to 8%. The data were obtained in a study of blood T cell repertoires in COVID-19. The overall study: Sources were T cells, B-cell-depleted T cells, or PBMCs; the material itself was cDNA or gDNA.

Germline V gene lookup returns CDR1 MNHEY and CDR2 SMNVEV (reference sequence). CDR3 length equals 15 residues. V dropped 5 bases and J dropped 0 bases, with 11 bases sitting between them. This clonotype was sampled from a human donor with acute or convalescent COVID-19. The donor label of this sample is uncertain. The chain carries TRBV27 and TRBJ2-1; TRBD2 might be the D (6 bases). The specimen sequenced was peripheral blood. In DNA, the CDR3 is TGTGCCAGCAGTGGCGGGGAGAGCTCCTACAATGAGCAGTTCTTC. Its translation: CASSGGESSYNEQFF.